Listed here is a single TCR beta chain. Antigen: not known. This sample was taken from a study of cytomegalovirus exposure and HLA in healthy donors. The primer mix had 60 Vbeta and 13 Jbeta primers. TCRdb's table, derived via immunoSEQ multiplex PCR, lists solely in-frame clones and lacks some. This sample has around 150,000 clones; 70% to 85% occur once, and the top ten carry around 7%. Study results and limitations: Solely CMV serostatus was available to characterize immune exposure.

This TCR derives from a man aged 35 to 55 in good health and CMV-seropositive. The sequenced material came from PBMCs.

CDR3 protein: CASSLSAALDTQYF. CDR3 DNA sequence: TGCGCCAGCAGCTTGAGCGCAGCGTTAGATACGCAGTATTTT. The rearrangement joins TRBV5-1 to TRBJ2-3, with D unresolved. Germline V gene data show CDR1 as SGHRS and CDR2 as YFSETQ. The V gene lost 1 base and the J gene lost 5 bases, with 11 bases spanning the gap. The CDR3 length is 14 residues.